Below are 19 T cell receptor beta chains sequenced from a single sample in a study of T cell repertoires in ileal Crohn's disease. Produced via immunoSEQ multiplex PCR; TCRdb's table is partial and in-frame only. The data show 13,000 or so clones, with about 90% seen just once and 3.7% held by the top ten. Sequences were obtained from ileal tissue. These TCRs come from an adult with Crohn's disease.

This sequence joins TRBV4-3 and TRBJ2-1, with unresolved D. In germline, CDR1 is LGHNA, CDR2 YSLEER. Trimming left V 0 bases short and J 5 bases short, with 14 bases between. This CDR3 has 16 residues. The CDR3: CASSQDMTRRNNEQFF. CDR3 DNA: TGCGCCAGCAGCCAAGATATGACCCGGCGGAACAATGAGCAGTTCTTC.

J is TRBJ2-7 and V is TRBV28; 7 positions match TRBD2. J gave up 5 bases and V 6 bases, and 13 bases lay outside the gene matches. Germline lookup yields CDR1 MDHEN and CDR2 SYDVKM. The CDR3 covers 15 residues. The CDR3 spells CASRVGGVDVNEQYF. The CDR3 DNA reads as TGTGCCAGCAGGGTGGGGGGGGTAGATGTAAACGAGCAGTACTTC.

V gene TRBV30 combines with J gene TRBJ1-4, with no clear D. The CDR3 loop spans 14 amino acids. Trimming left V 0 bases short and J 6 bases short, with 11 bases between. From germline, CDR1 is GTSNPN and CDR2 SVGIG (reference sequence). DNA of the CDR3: TGTGCCTGGAGTGTACTGCGAGGCGATGAAAAACTGTTTTTT. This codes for CAWSVLRGDEKLFF.

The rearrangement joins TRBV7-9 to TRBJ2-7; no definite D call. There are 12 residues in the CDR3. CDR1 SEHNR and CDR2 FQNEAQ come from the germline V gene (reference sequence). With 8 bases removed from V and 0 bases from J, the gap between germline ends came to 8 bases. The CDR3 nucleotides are TGTGCCAGCGGTAGGAGCTCCTACGAGCAGTACTTC. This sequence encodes CASGRSSYEQYF. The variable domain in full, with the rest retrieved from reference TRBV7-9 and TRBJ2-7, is DTGVSQNPRHKITKRGQNVTFRCDPISEHNRLYWYRQTLGQGPEFLTYFQNEAQLEKSRLLSDRFSAERPKGSFSTLEIQRTEQGDSAMYLCASGRSSYEQYFGPGTRLTVT.

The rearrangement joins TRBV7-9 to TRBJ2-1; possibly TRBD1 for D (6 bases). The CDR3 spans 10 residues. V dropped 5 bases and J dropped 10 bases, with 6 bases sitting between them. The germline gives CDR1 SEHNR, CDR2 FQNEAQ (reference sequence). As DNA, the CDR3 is TGTGCCAGCAGCAGGGGGGAGCAGTTCTTC. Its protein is CASSRGEQFF. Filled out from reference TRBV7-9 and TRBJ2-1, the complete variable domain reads DTGVSQNPRHKITKRGQNVTFRCDPISEHNRLYWYRQTLGQGPEFLTYFQNEAQLEKSRLLSDRFSAERPKGSFSTLEIQRTEQGDSAMYLCASSRGEQFFGPGTRLTVL.

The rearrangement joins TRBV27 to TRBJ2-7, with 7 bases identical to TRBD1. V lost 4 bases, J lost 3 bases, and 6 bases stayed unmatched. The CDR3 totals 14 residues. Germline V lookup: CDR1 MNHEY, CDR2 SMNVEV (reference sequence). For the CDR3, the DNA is TGTGCCAGCAGTTACTTAGACAGGGTCTACGAGCAGTACTTC. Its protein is CASSYLDRVYEQYF.

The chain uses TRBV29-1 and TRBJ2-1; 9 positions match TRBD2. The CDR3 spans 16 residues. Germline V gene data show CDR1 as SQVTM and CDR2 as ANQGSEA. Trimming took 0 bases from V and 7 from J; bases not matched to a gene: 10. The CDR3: CSVEDEERGAWNEQFF. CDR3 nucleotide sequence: TGCAGCGTTGAAGATGAGGAGCGGGGGGCTTGGAATGAGCAGTTCTTC.

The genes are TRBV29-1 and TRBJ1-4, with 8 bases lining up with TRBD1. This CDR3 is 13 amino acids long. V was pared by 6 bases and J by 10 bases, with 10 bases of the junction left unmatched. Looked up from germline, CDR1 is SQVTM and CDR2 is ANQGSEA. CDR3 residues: CSVPGTGGTKLFF. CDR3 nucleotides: TGCAGCGTCCCCGGGACAGGAGGAACAAAACTGTTTTTT. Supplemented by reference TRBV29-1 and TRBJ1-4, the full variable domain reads SAVISQKPSRDICQRGTSLTIQCQVDSQVTMMFWYRQQPGQSLTLIATANQGSEATYESGFVIDKFPISRPNLTFSTLTVSNMSPEDSSIYLCSVPGTGGTKLFFGSGTQLSVL.

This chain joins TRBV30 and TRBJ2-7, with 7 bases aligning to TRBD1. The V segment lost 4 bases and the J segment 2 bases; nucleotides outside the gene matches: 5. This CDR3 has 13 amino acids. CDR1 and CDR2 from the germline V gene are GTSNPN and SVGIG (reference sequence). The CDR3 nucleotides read TGTGCCTGGATAAGGGACAGTGCCTACGAGCAGTACTTC. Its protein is CAWIRDSAYEQYF.

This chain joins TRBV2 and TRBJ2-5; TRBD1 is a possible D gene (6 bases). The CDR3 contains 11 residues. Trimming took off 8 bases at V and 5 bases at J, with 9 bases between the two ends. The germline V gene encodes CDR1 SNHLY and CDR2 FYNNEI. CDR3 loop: CASSRGETQYF. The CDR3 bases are TGTGCCAGCTCGAGGGGGGAGACCCAGTACTTC.

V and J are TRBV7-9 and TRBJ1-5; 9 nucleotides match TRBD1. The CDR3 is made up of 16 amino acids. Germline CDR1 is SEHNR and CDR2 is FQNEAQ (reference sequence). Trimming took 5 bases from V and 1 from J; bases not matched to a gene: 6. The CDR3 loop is CASSPSDRGSNQPQHF. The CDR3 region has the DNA TGTGCCAGCAGCCCATCCGACAGGGGGAGCAATCAGCCCCAGCATTTT. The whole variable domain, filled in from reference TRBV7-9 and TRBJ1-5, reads DTGVSQNPRHKITKRGQNVTFRCDPISEHNRLYWYRQTLGQGPEFLTYFQNEAQLEKSRLLSDRFSAERPKGSFSTLEIQRTEQGDSAMYLCASSPSDRGSNQPQHFGDGTRLSIL.

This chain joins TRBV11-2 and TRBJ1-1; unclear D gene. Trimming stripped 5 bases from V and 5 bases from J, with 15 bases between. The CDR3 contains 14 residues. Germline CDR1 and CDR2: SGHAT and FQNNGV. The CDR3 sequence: CASSPPAGRTEAFF. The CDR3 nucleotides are TGTGCCAGCAGCCCCCCTGCGGGGAGGACTGAAGCTTTCTTT.

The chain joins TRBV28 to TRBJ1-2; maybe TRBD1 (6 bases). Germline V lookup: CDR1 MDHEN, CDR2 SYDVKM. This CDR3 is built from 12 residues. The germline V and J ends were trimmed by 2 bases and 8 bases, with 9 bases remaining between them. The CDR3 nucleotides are TGTGCCAGCAGTTTAAGGGGGAACGGCTACACCTTC. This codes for CASSLRGNGYTF.

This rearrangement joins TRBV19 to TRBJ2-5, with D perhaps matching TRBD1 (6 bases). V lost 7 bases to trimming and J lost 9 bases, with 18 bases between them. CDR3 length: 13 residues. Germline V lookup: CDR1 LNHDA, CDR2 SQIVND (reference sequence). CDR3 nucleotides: TGTGCCAGTACCTCGGGACGTACAGGGTCCCAGTACTTC. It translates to CASTSGRTGSQYF. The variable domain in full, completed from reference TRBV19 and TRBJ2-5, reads DGGITQSPKYLFRKEGQNVTLSCEQNLNHDAMYWYRQDPGQGLRLIYYSQIVNDFQKGDIAEGYSVSREKKESFPLTVTSAQKNPTAFYLCASTSGRTGSQYFGPGTRLLVL.

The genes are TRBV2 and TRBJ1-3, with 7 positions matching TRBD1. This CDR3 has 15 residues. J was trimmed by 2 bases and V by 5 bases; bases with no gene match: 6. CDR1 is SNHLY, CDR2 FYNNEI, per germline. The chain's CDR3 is CASSYQGVTGNTIYF. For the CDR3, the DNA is TGTGCCAGCAGTTATCAGGGGGTGACTGGAAACACCATATATTTT.

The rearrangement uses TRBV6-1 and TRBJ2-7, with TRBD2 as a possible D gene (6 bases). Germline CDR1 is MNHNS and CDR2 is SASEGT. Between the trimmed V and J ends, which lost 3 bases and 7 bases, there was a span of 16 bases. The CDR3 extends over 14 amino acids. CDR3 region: CASSDTGVRREQYF. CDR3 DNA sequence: TGTGCCAGCAGTGATACGGGAGTCCGGAGAGAGCAGTACTTC.

CDR3 DNA sequence: TGTGCCAGCAGTGCGTCGCCGTTCGGAAACATTCAGTACTTC. Its protein product is CASSASPFGNIQYF. The chain joins TRBV2 to TRBJ2-4; D is ambiguous. The germline V and J ends were trimmed by 4 bases and 6 bases, with 13 bases remaining between them. Germline V CDR1 and CDR2: SNHLY, FYNNEI. The CDR3 sequence is 14 residues long. The full variable domain, completed using reference TRBV2 and TRBJ2-4, is EPEVTQTPSHQVTQMGQEVILRCVPISNHLYFYWYRQILGQKVEFLVSFYNNEISEKSEIFDDQFSVERPDGSNFTLKIRSTKLEDSAMYFCASSASPFGNIQYFGAGTRLSVL.

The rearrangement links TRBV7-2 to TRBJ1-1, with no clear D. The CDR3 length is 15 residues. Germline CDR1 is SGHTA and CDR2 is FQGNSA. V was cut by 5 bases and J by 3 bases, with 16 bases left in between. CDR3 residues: CASSHNSRGHTEAFF. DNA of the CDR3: TGTGCCAGCAGCCATAATTCGCGGGGTCACACTGAAGCTTTCTTT.

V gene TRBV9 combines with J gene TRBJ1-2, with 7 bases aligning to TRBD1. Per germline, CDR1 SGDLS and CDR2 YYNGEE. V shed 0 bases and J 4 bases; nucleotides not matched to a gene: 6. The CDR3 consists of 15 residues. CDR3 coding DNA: TGTGCCAGCAGCGTAGTTCCGGGGACAGCCTATGGCTACACCTTC. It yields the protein CASSVVPGTAYGYTF.